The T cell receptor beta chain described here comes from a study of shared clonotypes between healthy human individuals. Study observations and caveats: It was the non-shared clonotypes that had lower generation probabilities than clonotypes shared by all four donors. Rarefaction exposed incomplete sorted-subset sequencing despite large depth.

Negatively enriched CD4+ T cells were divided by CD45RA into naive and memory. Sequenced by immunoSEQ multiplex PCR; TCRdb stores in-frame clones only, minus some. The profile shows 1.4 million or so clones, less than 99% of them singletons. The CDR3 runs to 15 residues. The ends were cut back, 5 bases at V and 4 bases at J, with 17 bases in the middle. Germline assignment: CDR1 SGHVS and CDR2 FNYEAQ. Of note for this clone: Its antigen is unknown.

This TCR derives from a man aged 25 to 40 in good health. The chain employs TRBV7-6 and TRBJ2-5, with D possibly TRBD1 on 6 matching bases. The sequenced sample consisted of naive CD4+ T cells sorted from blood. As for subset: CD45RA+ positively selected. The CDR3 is CASSPPYTGTETQYF. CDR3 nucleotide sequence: TGTGCCAGCAGCCCGCCTTACACAGGGACAGAGACCCAGTACTTC.